This note documents a single T cell receptor beta chain sequence. What it binds is unknown. Trimming left V 0 bases short and J 2 bases short, with 5 bases between. Germline CDR1 and CDR2: SGHTA and FQGNSA. The CDR3 is 15 residues long. These data are taken from a study of blood T cells in healthy people across ages. Primers used in a second PCR of about 6 to 11 cycles were a sample-barcoded 5' primer and a J-beta primer mix. TCRdb passed the 5' RACE reads through MiXCR, listing each CDR3 protein once. The sample contains 1.5 million to 2 million distinct CDR3 sequences, around 48% of which appear only once. General study findings and limits: It was the long-lived donors that had more naive CD4+ cells and higher diversity than aged donors.

Sample: blood. The sequence derives from a woman aged 40 to 49 in good health. The V gene is TRBV7-2, the J gene TRBJ2-6; unclear D gene. CDR3 in amino acids: CASSLASPGANVLTF. The CDR3 DNA reads as TGTGCCAGCAGCTTAGCCAGCCCTGGGGCCAACGTCCTGACTTTC.